This T cell receptor (beta chain) was profiled in a study of T-cell memory formation after mild COVID-19. On the study more broadly: TCR clusters largely stayed donor specific. The study's findings and limits: Prior to infection, memory already included some responding clones, suggesting cross-reactive memory joined.

A note on this clonotype: The antigen is undetermined.

TCR alpha and TCR beta cDNA libraries carrying sample barcodes and UMIs were produced by 5'RACE using constant-segment primers. From the 5' RACE reads, TCRdb called clonotypes with MiXCR, one entry per CDR3 protein. This table holds 300,000 to 400,000 distinct CDR3 sequences, roughly 13% found once. The CDR3 totals 14 residues. Trimming removed 3 bases from V and 2 bases from J, with 12 bases in between. Per the germline V gene, CDR1 is SGDLS and CDR2 is YYNGEE. Specimen: PBMCs or a T cell subset sorted from them (not recorded which). This clonotype was obtained from a man younger than 30 who had mild COVID-19 (a few samples of this study predate the infection). Cell type and time point are not known. The V gene is TRBV9, the J gene TRBJ2-7, with D perhaps given as TRBD1 or TRBD2 (6 bases each). CDR3 bases: TGTGCCAGCAGCGGGAGGGACACCGCCTACGAGCAGTACTTC. Its protein is CASSGRDTAYEQYF.